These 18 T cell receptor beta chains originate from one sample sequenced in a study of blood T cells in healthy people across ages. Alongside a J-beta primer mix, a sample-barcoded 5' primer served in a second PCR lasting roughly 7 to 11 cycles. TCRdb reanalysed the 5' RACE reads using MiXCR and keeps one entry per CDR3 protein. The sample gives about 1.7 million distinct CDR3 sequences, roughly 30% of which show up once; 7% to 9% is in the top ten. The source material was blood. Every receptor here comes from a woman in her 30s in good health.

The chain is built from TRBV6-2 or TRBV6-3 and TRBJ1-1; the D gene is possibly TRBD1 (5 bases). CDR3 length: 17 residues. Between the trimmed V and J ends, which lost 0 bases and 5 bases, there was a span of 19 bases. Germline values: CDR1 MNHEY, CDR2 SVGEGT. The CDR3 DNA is TGTGCCAGCAGTTACTCGAATTATCGGGGGGGAAGGACTGAAGCTTTCTTT. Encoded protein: CASSYSNYRGGRTEAFF.

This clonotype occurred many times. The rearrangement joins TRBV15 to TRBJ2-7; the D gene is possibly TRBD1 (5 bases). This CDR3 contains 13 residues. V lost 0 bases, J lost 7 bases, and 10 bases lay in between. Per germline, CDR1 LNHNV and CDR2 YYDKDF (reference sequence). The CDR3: CATSRDRGWEQYF. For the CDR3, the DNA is TGTGCCACCAGCAGAGATAGGGGTTGGGAGCAGTACTTC.

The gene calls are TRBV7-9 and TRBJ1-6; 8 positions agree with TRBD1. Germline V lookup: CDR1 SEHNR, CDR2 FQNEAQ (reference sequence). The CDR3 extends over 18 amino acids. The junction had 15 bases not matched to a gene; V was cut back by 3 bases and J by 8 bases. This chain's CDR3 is CASSFQPANRGVDSPLHF. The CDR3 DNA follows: TGTGCCAGCAGCTTCCAGCCAGCAAACAGGGGGGTGGATTCACCCCTCCACTTT.

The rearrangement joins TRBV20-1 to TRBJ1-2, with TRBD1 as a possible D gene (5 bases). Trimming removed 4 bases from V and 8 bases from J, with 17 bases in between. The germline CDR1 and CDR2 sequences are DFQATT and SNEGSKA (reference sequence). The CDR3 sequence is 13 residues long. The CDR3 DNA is TGCAGTGCTACAGGGACCGCTCGGCGGGGCTACACCTTC. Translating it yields CSATGTARRGYTF.

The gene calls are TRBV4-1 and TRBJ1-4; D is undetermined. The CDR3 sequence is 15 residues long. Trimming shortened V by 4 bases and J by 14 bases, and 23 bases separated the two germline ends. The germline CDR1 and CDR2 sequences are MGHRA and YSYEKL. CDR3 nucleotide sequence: TGCGCCAGCAGCCGATTGTTTCCCCTTGAGCCCACTCTGTTTTTT. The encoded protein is CASSRLFPLEPTLFF.

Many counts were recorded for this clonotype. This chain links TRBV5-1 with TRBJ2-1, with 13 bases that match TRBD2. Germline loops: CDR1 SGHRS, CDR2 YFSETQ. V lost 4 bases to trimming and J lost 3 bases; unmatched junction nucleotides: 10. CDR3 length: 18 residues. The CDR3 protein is CASSAGLAGNSLYNEQFF. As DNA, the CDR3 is TGCGCCAGCAGCGCGGGACTAGCGGGAAATAGTCTCTACAATGAGCAGTTCTTC. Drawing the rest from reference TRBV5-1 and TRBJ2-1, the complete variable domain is KAGVTQTPRYLIKTRGQQVTLSCSPISGHRSVSWYQQTPGQGLQFLFEYFSETQRNKGNFPGRFSGRQFSNSRSEMNVSTLELGDSALYLCASSAGLAGNSLYNEQFFGPGTRLTVL.

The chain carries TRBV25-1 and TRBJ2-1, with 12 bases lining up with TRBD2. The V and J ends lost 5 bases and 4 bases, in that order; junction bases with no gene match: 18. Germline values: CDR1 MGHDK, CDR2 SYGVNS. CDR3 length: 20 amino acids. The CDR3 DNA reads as TGTGCCAGCAGTAAACAGACGACTAGCGGGAGTTGGTGGTCGTACAATGAGCAGTTCTTC. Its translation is CASSKQTTSGSWWSYNEQFF.

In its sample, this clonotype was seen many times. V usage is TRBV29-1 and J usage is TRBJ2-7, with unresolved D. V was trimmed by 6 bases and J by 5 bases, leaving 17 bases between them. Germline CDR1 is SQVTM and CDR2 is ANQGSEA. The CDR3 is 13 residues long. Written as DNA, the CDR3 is TGCAGCGTGTCCCCTAGAGGTGGGCACGAGCAGTACTTC. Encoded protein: CSVSPRGGHEQYF.

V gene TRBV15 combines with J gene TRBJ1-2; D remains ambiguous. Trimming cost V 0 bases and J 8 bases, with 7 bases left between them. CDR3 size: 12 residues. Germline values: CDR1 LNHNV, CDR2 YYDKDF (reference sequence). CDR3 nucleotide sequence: TGTGCCACCAGCAGAGATCTTGAAGGCTACACCTTC. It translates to CATSRDLEGYTF. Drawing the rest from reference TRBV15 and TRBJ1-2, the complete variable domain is DAMVIQNPRYQVTQFGKPVTLSCSQTLNHNVMYWYQQKSSQAPKLLFHYYDKDFNNEADTPDNFQSRRPNTSFCFLDIRSPGLGDTAMYLCATSRDLEGYTFGSGTRLTVV.

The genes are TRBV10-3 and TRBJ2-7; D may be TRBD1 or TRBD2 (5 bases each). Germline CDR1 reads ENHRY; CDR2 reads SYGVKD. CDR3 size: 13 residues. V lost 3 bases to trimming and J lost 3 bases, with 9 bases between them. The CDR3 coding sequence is TGTGCCATCAGTGATCGGGACGACTACGAGCAGTACTTC. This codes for CAISDRDDYEQYF.

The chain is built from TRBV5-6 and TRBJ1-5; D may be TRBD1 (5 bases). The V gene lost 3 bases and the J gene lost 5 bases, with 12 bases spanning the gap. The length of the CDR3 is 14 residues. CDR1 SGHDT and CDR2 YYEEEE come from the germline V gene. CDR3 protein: CASSSSGGHQPQHF. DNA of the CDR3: TGTGCCAGCAGCTCCTCGGGGGGTCATCAGCCCCAGCATTTT.

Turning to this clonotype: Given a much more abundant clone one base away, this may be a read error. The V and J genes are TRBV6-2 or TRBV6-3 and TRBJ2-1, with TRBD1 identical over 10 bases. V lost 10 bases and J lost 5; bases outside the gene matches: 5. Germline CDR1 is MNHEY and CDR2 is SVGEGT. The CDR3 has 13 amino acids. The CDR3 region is CANKGQGNNEQFF. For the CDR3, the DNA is TGTGCCAACAAGGGACAGGGGAACAATGAGCAGTTCTTC.

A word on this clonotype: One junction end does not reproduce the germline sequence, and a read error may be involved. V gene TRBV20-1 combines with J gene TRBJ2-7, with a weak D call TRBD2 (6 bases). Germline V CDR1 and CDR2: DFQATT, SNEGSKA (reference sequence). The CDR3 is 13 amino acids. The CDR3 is CSARPGASCEQYF. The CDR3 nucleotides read TGCAGTGCTAGGCCGGGAGCTTCCTGCGAGCAGTACTTC.

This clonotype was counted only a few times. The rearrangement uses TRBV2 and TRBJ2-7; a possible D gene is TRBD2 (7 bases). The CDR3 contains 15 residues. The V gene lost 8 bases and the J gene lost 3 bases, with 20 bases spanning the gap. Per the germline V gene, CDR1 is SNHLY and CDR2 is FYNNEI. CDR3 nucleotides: TGTGCCAGCTTTGGGGGGGCTAGCGATCTCTACGAGCAGTACTTC. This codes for CASFGGASDLYEQYF. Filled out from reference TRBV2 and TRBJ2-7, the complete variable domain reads EPEVTQTPSHQVTQMGQEVILRCVPISNHLYFYWYRQILGQKVEFLVSFYNNEISEKSEIFDDQFSVERPDGSNFTLKIRSTKLEDSAMYFCASFGGASDLYEQYFGPGTRLTVT.

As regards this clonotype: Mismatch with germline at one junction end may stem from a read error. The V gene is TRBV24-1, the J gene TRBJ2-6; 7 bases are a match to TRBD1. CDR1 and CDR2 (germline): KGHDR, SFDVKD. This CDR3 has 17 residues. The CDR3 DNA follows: TGTGCCACCAGTGAGGGGACAGCCCTCTCTGGGGCCAACGTCCGGACTTTC. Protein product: CATSEGTALSGANVRTF.

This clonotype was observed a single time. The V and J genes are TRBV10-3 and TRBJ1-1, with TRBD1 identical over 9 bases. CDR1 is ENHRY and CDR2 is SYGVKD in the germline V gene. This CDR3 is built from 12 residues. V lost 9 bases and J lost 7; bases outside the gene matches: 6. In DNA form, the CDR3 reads TGTGCCATGGGACAGGGTACGGGTGAAGCTTTCTTT. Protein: CAMGQGTGEAFF.

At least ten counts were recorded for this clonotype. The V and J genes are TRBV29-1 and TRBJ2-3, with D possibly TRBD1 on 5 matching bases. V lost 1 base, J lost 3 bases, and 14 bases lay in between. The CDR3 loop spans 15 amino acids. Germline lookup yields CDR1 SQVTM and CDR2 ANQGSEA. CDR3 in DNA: TGCAGCGTTGAAGTCTCCTCAGGGCCGACAGATACGCAGTATTTT. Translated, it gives CSVEVSSGPTDTQYF.

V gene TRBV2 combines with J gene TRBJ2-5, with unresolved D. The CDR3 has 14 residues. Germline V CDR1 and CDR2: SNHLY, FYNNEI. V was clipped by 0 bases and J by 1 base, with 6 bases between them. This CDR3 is CASSEALAQETQYF. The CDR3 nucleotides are TGTGCCAGCAGTGAAGCGCTGGCCCAAGAGACCCAGTACTTC.